The sequence of this T cell receptor beta chain was determined in a study of CD8 T cells in Susac syndrome. V shed 6 bases, J shed 9 bases, and the junction held 12 bases outside the gene matches. Germline CDR1 and CDR2: MNHEY and SVGAGI. This CDR3 has 15 amino acids. Random hexamers were used to reverse transcribe roughly 0.45 to 1 ug of RNA. TCRdb analysed the immunoSEQ multiplex PCR reads with MiXCR anew, one entry per CDR3 protein. The sample shows some 120,000 distinct CDR3 sequences, approximately 95% of them seen only once. The chain joins TRBV6-5 to TRBJ1-5; the match to TRBD1 covers 9 bases. This receptor was taken from a human donor with multiple sclerosis. The source material was CD8+ T cells from PBMCs. The CDR3 spells CASSPGTGTGRPQHF. CDR3 in DNA: TGTGCCAGCAGCCCCGGGACAGGGACTGGGAGGCCCCAGCATTTT.